The text below deals with one TCR beta chain. Its specificity is not known. Trimming removed 7 bases at V and 3 bases at J, with 14 bases between. Germline V gene data show CDR1 as SGDLS and CDR2 as YYNGEE. The CDR3 runs to 14 residues. These data come from a study of PD-1 blockade in mismatch repair-deficient tumors. Study in general: Enrolled about 2013-2016, patients had progressing, pretreated mismatch repair-deficient cancers of 12 types.

Study-level points and caveats: After pembrolizumab, tumor-resident clones rose rapidly, then generally contracted before radiologic responses.

Every patient had mismatch repair deficiency by PCR or immunohistochemistry. Measured with immunoSEQ multiplex PCR; TCRdb has only the in-frame clones, and not every one. The sample holds some 48,000 clones, 77% seen once. Sample: PBMCs, taken before pembrolizumab treatment. The sequence was obtained from an adult with mismatch repair-deficient cancer. The chain uses TRBV9 and TRBJ2-1; D is tentatively TRBD1 or TRBD2 (7 bases each). The CDR3 DNA sequence: TGTGCCAGCGAGCGGGACAGCGACTACAATGAGCAGTTCTTC. Translated, it gives CASERDSDYNEQFF.